Included here is one TCR beta chain sequence, with context. No antigen is known for it. There was one heparinised blood draw per donor, averaging about 116 mL. These data belong to a study of beta chain features in type 1 diabetes. General observations from the study: Shorter TCRB CDR3s, moderately but significantly so, marked every one of the four CD4+ subsets in Type 1 diabetes patients. The naive, central memory and Treg TCRB repertoires showed an apparent similarity that was greater among patients than among healthy donors. A pattern of fewer insertions and more deletions at VDJ junctions was seen in type 1 diabetes patients.

What was sequenced were expressed TCRB transcripts, since all of the isolated RNA had been reverse transcribed. Only in-frame clones appear in the TCRdb table, and some are missing; sequencing was by immunoSEQ multiplex PCR. The sample carries roughly 370,000 clones, 14% recorded once. V shed 0 bases and J shed 7 bases, with 17 bases lying between them. The CDR3 spans 16 residues. Germline V gene lookup returns CDR1 SGHDT and CDR2 YYEEEE. This TCR came from a man aged 30 to 45 in good health. The J gene is TRBJ2-1, the V gene TRBV5-6; maybe TRBD2 (5 bases). Sequences were obtained from naive CD4+ T cells from blood. CDR3 sequence: CASSLDGVAARNEQFF. The CDR3, as DNA: TGTGCCAGCAGCTTGGACGGGGTGGCGGCTAGGAATGAGCAGTTCTTC.